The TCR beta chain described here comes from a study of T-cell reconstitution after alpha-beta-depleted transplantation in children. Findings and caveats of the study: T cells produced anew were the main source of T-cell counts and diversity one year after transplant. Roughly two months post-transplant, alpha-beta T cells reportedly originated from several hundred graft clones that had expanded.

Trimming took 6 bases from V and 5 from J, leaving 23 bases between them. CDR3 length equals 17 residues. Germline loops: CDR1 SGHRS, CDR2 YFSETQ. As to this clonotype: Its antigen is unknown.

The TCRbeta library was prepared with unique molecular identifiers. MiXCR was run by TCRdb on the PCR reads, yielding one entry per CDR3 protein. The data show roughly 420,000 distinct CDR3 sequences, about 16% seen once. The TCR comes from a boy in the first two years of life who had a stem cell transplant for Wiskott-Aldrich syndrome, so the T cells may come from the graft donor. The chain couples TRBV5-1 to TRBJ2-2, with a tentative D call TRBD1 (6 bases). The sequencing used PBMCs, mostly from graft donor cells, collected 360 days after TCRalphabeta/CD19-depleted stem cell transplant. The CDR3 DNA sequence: TGCGCCAGCAACCCGCGTGGCCAGGGGAGTATGACCGGGGAGCTGTTTTTT. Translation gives CASNPRGQGSMTGELFF.